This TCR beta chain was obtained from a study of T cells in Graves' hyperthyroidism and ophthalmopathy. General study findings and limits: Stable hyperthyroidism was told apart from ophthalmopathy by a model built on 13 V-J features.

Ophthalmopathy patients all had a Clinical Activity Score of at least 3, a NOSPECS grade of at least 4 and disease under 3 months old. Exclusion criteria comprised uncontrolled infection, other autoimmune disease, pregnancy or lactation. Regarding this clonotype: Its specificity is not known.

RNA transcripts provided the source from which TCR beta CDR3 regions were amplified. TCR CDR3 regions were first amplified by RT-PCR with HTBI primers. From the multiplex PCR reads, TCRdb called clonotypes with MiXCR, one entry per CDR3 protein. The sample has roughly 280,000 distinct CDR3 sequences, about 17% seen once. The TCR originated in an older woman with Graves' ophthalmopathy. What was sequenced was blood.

This CDR3 reads CASSPLGGSGYGYTF. The CDR3 bases are TGTGCCAGTAGCCCCTTGGGGGGGAGCGGCTATGGCTACACCTTC. The chain uses TRBV19 and TRBJ1-2; D is perhaps TRBD1 (5 bases). CDR1 and CDR2 from the germline V gene are LNHDA and SQIVND (reference sequence). V was shortened by 6 bases and J by 4 bases, with 18 bases between the two germline ends. This CDR3 comprises 15 residues.